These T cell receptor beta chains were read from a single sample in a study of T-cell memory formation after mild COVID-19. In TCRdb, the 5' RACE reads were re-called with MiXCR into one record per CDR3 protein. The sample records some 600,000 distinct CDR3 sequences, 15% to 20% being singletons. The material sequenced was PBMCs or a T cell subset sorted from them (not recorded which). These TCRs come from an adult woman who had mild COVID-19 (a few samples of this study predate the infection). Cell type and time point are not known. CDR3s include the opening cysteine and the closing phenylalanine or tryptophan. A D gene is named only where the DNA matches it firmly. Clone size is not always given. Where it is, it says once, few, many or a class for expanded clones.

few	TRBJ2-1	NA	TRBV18	TGTGCCAGCTCACCACGGGGCCCCCTGGGTAACAATGAGCAGTTCTTC	CASSPRGPLGNNEQFF
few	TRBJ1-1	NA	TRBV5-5	TGTGCCAGCAGCGAAACAGGGACCTCCGTGAACACTGAAGCTTTCTTT	CASSETGTSVNTEAFF
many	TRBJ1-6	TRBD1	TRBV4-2	TGTGCCAGCAGCCAAATGGACAGGGATGAGGGACCCCTCCACTTT	CASSQMDRDEGPLHF
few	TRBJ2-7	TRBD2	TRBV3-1	TGTGCCAGCAGCCCTACTAGCGGGAGGGGCGAGCAGTACTTC	CASSPTSGRGEQYF
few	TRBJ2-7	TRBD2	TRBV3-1	TGTGCCAGCAGCAACAGCGTGGGGGGGTATCGGGAGCAGTACTTC	CASSNSVGGYREQYF
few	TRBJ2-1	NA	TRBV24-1	TGTGCCACCAGTGATTTCGAGGCAGGGAGCTCCTACAATGAGCAGTTCTTC	CATSDFEAGSSYNEQFF
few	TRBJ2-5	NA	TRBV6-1	TGTGCCAGCAGTGAATACGATGGCCGGCGGGCCCAGTACTTC	CASSEYDGRRAQYF
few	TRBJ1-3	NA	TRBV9	TGTGCCAGCAGCGTGCCTGGTGGAAACACCATATATTTT	CASSVPGGNTIYF
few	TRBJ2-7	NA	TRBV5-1	TGCGCCAGCAGCTTGGCCAGGACGGCGGGGTGGCCGGTGGCGGTCTACGAGCAGTACTTC	CASSLARTAGWPVAVYEQYF
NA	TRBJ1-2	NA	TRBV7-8	TGTGCCAGCAGCTTAACGGACGGACCGGCGGTCTACTATGGCTACACCTTC	CASSLTDGPAVYYGYTF
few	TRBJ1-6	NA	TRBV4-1	TGCGCCAGCAGCCAAGAGGCCCTCGGTACTGGTTCACCCCTCCACTTT	CASSQEALGTGSPLHF
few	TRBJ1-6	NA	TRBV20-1	TGCAGTGCGAGGGAAGGGGGGCGTAATTCACCCCTCCACTTT	CSAREGGRNSPLHF
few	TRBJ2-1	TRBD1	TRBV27	TGTGCCAGCAGTTTCTACAGGGGCGGTGAGCAGTTCTTC	CASSFYRGGEQFF
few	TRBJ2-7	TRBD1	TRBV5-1	TGCGCCAGCAGCTCGCCTGAAACAGGGGGTCACGAGCAGTACTTC	CASSSPETGGHEQYF
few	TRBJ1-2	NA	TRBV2	TGTGCCAGCTCTACGACCAATCTCTATGGCTACACCTTC	CASSTTNLYGYTF
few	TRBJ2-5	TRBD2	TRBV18	TGTGCCAGCTCAGGACTAGCGTGGGAGACCCAGTACTTC	CASSGLAWETQYF
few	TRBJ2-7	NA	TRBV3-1	TGTGCCAGCAGCCAAGGCCCGACAGACTCCTACGAGCAGTACTTC	CASSQGPTDSYEQYF
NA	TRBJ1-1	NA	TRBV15	TGTGCCACCAGCAGAACCCGGACGGGAAACACTGAAGCTTTCTTT	CATSRTRTGNTEAFF
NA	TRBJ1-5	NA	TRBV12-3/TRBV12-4	TGTGCCAGCAGTTTAAGGGCTGGGGGCGATCAGCCACAGCATTTT	CASSLRAGGDQPQHF
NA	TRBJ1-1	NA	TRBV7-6	TGTGCCAGCAGCCCAGATCCAGGCGTAAGGGCTGAAGCTTTCTTT	CASSPDPGVRAEAFF
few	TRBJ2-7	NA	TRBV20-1	TGCAGTGCTCCCCGGACAGCCGGGCAGTACTTC	CSAPRTAGQYF
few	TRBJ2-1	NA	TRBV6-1	TGTGCCAGCAGCGCCCGCCGGGACTCCATAAATGAGCAGTTCTTC	CASSARRDSINEQFF
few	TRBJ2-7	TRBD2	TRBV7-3	TGTGCCAGCAGCTTGGGACTAGCGGGAGTGGCCGACGAGCAGTACTTC	CASSLGLAGVADEQYF
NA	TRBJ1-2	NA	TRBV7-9	TGTGCCAGCAGATTCAGGGATGGCTACACCTTC	CASRFRDGYTF